This TCR beta chain is from a study of blood T cell repertoires in COVID-19. Study in general: Collection of acute and convalescent COVID-19 samples took place in the United States, Italy and Spain. T cells, B-cell-depleted T cells, or PBMCs supplied cDNA or gDNA.

Cohort 3 donors counted as recovered after two negative PCRs, clearance, or resolved symptoms. TCRdb's table, derived via immunoSEQ multiplex PCR, lists solely in-frame clones and lacks some. Seen here are about 240,000 clones, more than 85% observed once, and the top ten hold 8.8%. V trimming: 3 bases; J trimming: 5 bases; junction bases outside the gene matches: 11. The CDR3 has 16 residues. CDR1 SGHDT and CDR2 YYEEEE come from the germline V gene. This clonotype was obtained from a middle-aged man who had recovered from COVID-19. Material: PBMCs or T cells enriched from blood (not recorded which). The V gene is TRBV5-6, the J gene TRBJ1-3; the match to TRBD1 covers 7 bases. CDR3 coding DNA: TGTGCCAGCAGCTCATGGGGTACAGGGGTTCGAAACACCATATATTTT. It yields the protein CASSSWGTGVRNTIYF.